This TCR beta chain was profiled in a study of yellow fever vaccine responses in identical twins. TCRdb passed the RT-PCR reads through MiXCR, listing each CDR3 protein once. In the table there are 30,000 to 40,000 distinct CDR3 sequences, less than 70% of which are singletons. This CDR3 has 13 residues. Germline CDR1 MDHEN, CDR2 SYDVKM. V was shortened by 4 bases and J by 5 bases, with 8 bases between the two germline ends. General study points: After vaccination, twins' T cell response reportedly seemed partly convergent, partly personalized.

About this clonotype: As yet, its antigen is unknown.

The material sequenced was T cells from blood (PBMCs), unsorted or a sorted subset (not recorded which), taken before or after yellow fever vaccination (not recorded which). The clonotype comes from a woman younger than 35 who received the yellow fever vaccine. The rearrangement uses TRBV28 and TRBJ1-4; no reliable D call. The CDR3 DNA follows: TGTGCCAGCAGTTCAAAATCAAATGAAAAACTGTTTTTT. It encodes CASSSKSNEKLFF.